The 10 T cell receptor beta chains reported below all come from one sample, sequenced in a study of blood T cell repertoires in COVID-19. The protocol was immunoSEQ multiplex PCR, while the TCRdb copy is restricted to in-frame clones and leaves out a portion. The sample contains about 59,000 clones, about 85% of which appear only once. Sequencing used peripheral blood. These receptors were taken from a woman older than 75 with acute or convalescent COVID-19.

This sequence joins TRBV3-1 (or the pseudogene TRBV3-2) and TRBJ1-2; D is possibly TRBD1 (6 bases). The V gene lost 1 base and the J gene lost 7 bases, with 10 bases spanning the gap. Germline loops: CDR1 LGHDT, CDR2 YNNKEL (reference sequence). The CDR3 covers 13 residues. The CDR3 DNA sequence: TGTGCCAGCAGCCAAGTCTCAGGGGCTGGCTACACCTTC. Its protein is CASSQVSGAGYTF.

This clone was seen a handful of times. V usage is TRBV27 and J usage is TRBJ1-1; weak D call: TRBD1 (6 bases). In germline, CDR1 is MNHEY, CDR2 SMNVEV (reference sequence). The CDR3 sequence is 16 residues long. V dropped 3 bases and J dropped 6 bases, with 20 bases sitting between them. This CDR3 is CASSFITTGKNAEAFF. CDR3 nucleotide sequence: TGTGCCAGCAGTTTCATTACGACAGGAAAAAATGCTGAAGCTTTCTTT.

The count of this clone is one. The chain recombines TRBV27 with TRBJ2-5; a possible D gene is TRBD2 (7 bases). This CDR3 has 16 amino acids. CDR1 MNHEY and CDR2 SMNVEV come from the germline V gene (reference sequence). V was clipped by 6 bases and J by 5 bases, with 22 bases between them. In nucleotides, the CDR3 is TGTGCCAGCAGCCCAAAAGGAGGGGGGGCCGGGGAGACCCAGTACTTC. Its translation: CASSPKGGGAGETQYF.

This rearrangement joins TRBV7-3 to TRBJ1-2, with D possibly TRBD1 on 5 matching bases. The CDR3 covers 14 residues. V was clipped by 5 bases and J by 4 bases, with 14 bases between them. CDR1 is SGHTA, CDR2 FQGTGA, per germline. The CDR3 sequence is CASSRDSMSYGYTF. In DNA form, the CDR3 reads TGTGCCAGCAGCCGGGACTCAATGAGCTATGGCTACACCTTC.

The V call is TRBV20-1, the J call TRBJ2-1, with D perhaps TRBD1 (6 bases). The CDR3 spans 12 residues. In germline, CDR1 is DFQATT, CDR2 SNEGSKA (reference sequence). Trimming cost V 3 bases and J 5 bases, with 8 bases left between them. CDR3 nucleotide sequence: TGCAGTGCTAGTCACAGGGACAATGAGCAGTTCTTC. Translation: CSASHRDNEQFF.

The chain has TRBV28 and TRBJ2-6, with D possibly matching TRBD2 (7 bases). CDR1 is MDHEN and CDR2 is SYDVKM in the germline V gene. The CDR3 length is 17 residues. The germline V and J ends were trimmed by 2 bases and 2 bases, with 13 bases remaining between them. In DNA, the CDR3 is TGTGCCAGCAGTTTACGGGGGGCTGGGACTGGGGCCAACGTCCTGACTTTC. It specifies CASSLRGAGTGANVLTF.

The V gene is TRBV7-2, the J gene TRBJ2-7; TRBD1 agrees at 9 bases. V gave up 3 bases and J gave up 3 bases; unmatched junction bases: 3. Germline CDR1 SGHTA, CDR2 FQGNSA. This CDR3 has 14 amino acids. This CDR3 reads CASSFRDRVYEQYF. The CDR3 coding sequence is TGTGCCAGCAGCTTCCGGGACAGGGTCTACGAGCAGTACTTC.

The rearrangement joins TRBV7-2 to TRBJ2-1; TRBD2 matches 8 bases. Germline-derived CDR1 and CDR2 are SGHTA and FQGNSA. V lost 5 bases, J lost 3 bases, and 6 bases stayed unmatched. The CDR3 is 15 residues long. The chain's CDR3 is CASSASGSGYNEQFF. In nucleotides, the CDR3 is TGTGCCAGCAGCGCCAGCGGGAGCGGCTACAATGAGCAGTTCTTC.

This rearrangement joins TRBV15 to TRBJ2-1, with TRBD1 as a possible D gene (6 bases). This CDR3 has 14 amino acids. Germline-derived CDR1 and CDR2 are LNHNV and YYDKDF (reference sequence). The germline V and J ends were trimmed by 9 bases and 6 bases, with 18 bases remaining between them. The CDR3 loop reads CATAKGWGPNEQFF. DNA for the CDR3: TGTGCCACGGCTAAGGGCTGGGGGCCCAATGAGCAGTTCTTC.

Details on this clone: Mismatch with germline at one junction end may stem from a read error. This chain links TRBV11-2 with TRBJ2-1; D not certain. The CDR3 totals 14 residues. Germline-derived CDR1 and CDR2 are SGHAT and FQNNGV. The CDR3 loop reads CASRLGPEVNEQFF. The CDR3 nucleotides are TGTGCCAGCAGGTTAGGGCCCGAGGTCAATGAGCAGTTCTTC.